The text below deals with one T cell receptor (beta chain). This specimen comes from a study of shared clonotypes between healthy human individuals. V was clipped by 5 bases and J by 5 bases; unmatched bases: 11. From germline, CDR1 is MNHEY and CDR2 SMNVEV (reference sequence). This CDR3 contains 15 residues. Sequenced by immunoSEQ multiplex PCR; TCRdb stores in-frame clones only, minus some. The sample carries roughly 2 million clones, 90% to 97% recorded once. The sample consisted of naive CD4+ T cells sorted from blood. Subset of the sample: CD45RA+ positively selected. The rearrangement joins TRBV27 to TRBJ2-5, with TRBD1 matching over 7 bases. The TCR originated in a man younger than 30 in good health. The CDR3 here is CASSHNSGGRETQYF. The CDR3 nucleotides are TGTGCCAGCAGTCACAATTCAGGGGGTAGGGAGACCCAGTACTTC.